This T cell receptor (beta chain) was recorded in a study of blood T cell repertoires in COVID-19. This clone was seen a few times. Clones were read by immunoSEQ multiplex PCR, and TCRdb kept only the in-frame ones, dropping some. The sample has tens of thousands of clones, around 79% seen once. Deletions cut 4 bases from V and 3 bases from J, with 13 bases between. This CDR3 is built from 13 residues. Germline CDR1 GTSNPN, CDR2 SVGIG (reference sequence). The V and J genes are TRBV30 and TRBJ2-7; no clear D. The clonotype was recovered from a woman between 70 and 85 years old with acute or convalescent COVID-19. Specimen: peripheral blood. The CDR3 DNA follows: TGTGCCTGGAAGGCCCACACAGACTACGAGCAGTACTTC. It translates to CAWKAHTDYEQYF.